Listed below are T cell receptor beta chains from one sample, sequenced in a study of CD8 T cells in Susac syndrome. TCRdb reanalysed the immunoSEQ multiplex PCR reads using MiXCR and keeps one entry per CDR3 protein. Of around 230,000 distinct CDR3 sequences listed, about 95% are singletons. Sequenced sample: CD4+ T cells from PBMCs. The receptor source for this set is a human donor with multiple sclerosis. Each CDR3 is given with its conserved first and last residue. A D gene is named only where the DNA matches it firmly.

V gene	J gene	D gene	CDR3 protein	CDR3 DNA
TRBV5-1	TRBJ2-3	TRBD2	CASSTGLAGPTDTQYF	TGCGCCAGCAGCACAGGACTAGCGGGACCCACAGATACGCAGTATTTT
TRBV30	TRBJ1-2	.	CAWTPRANYGYTF	TGTGCCTGGACCCCCAGGGCTAACTATGGCTACACCTTC
TRBV5-6	TRBJ2-7	.	CASSAPGLRLPEQYF	TGTGCCAGCAGCGCCCCGGGACTCCGGTTACCTGAGCAGTACTTC
TRBV19	TRBJ2-1	TRBD1	CASSQGALREQFF	TGTGCCAGTAGTCAGGGGGCCCTCCGTGAGCAGTTCTTC
TRBV3-1	TRBJ1-2	.	CASSQYSGAPLESTF	TGTGCCAGCAGCCAATATTCAGGGGCCCCTCTCGAGAGCACCTTC
TRBV1	TRBJ2-7	.	CTSSQGRDREYEQYF	TGCACCAGCAGCCAAGGCCGGGACAGGGAGTACGAGCAGTACTTC
TRBV3-1	TRBJ1-2	.	CASSQGSGGFDYTF	TGTGCCAGCAGCCAAGGCAGCGGAGGGTTCGACTACACCTTC
TRBV2	TRBJ1-1	.	CASTDSSNTEAFF	TGTGCCAGCACGGACAGCTCAAACACTGAAGCTTTCTTT
TRBV9	TRBJ2-1	TRBD2	CASSVGPSGKYNEQFF	TGTGCCAGCAGCGTAGGGCCCAGCGGGAAGTACAATGAGCAGTTCTTC
TRBV29-1	TRBJ2-7	.	CSVTRVSDEQYF	TGCAGCGTTACAAGGGTCTCCGACGAGCAGTACTTC
TRBV3-1	TRBJ2-1	.	CASSLVSSEQFF	TGTGCCAGCAGCCTGGTCAGTAGTGAGCAGTTCTTC
TRBV5-1	TRBJ2-6	.	CASSLWVQGGSGANVLTF	TGCGCCAGCAGCTTGTGGGTCCAGGGAGGATCTGGGGCCAACGTCCTGACTTTC
TRBV27	TRBJ1-1	.	CASGLRGTEAFF	TGTGCCAGCGGGTTGCGAGGGACTGAAGCTTTCTTT
TRBV2	TRBJ2-7	.	CASSWDVTVTYEQYF	TGTGCCAGCAGTTGGGATGTGACGGTCACCTACGAGCAGTACTTC
TRBV2	TRBJ1-5	TRBD1	CASSEDRGYQPQHF	TGTGCCAGCAGTGAAGACAGGGGATATCAGCCCCAGCATTTT